This T cell receptor (beta chain) came from a study of blood T cell repertoires in COVID-19. Assay used: immunoSEQ multiplex PCR; TCRdb lists only in-frame clones, some missing. The sample consists of some 56,000 clones, around nine tenths of them appearing once. Trimming removed 2 bases at V and 2 bases at J, with 19 bases between. CDR3 size: 17 residues. Germline V gene sequence: CDR1 MNHEY, CDR2 SMNVEV (reference sequence). The clonotype was recovered from a woman in her sixties or seventies with COVID-19, enrolled during active disease. The V and J genes are TRBV27 and TRBJ2-7; tentative D call: TRBD2 (6 bases). The specimen was peripheral blood. CDR3 amino acids: CASSLKGSGASPYEQYF. The DNA of the CDR3 is TGTGCCAGCAGTTTAAAAGGATCGGGAGCCTCCCCCTACGAGCAGTACTTC.